Described below is a single T cell receptor (beta chain) sequence and its context. The antigen this receptor binds is unknown. No base-level quality is on record; no much larger clone is a single base apart. The approximately 41 donors, aged about 6 to 95 years, were systemically healthy Caucasian individuals from Russia. Each donor gave 8.5 to 10 milliliters of peripheral blood, collected into EDTA-treated Vacutainer tubes. PBMCs were isolated by Ficoll-Paque density-gradient centrifugation, with at least 6 million obtained per sample. Total RNA was extracted from PBMCs with Trizol reagent, with at least 5 micrograms obtained per sample. The percentages of naive CD45RAhigh/CD27high T cells were determined by flow cytometry on a PBMC aliquot from every donor. Based on the germline V gene (reference sequence), the CDR1 and CDR2 sequences are DFQATT and SNEGSKA. The germline V and J ends show losses of 6 bases and 4 bases respectively, and no gene match explains 8 bases of the junction. The CDR3 has 13 amino acids, counting the end cysteine and phenylalanine. This entry keeps only the CDR3 DNA: 39 bases, framed from base 1.

Libraries were constructed by 5' RACE. Sequencing relied on an Illumina HiSeq 2500. A second about 7 to 12 cycle PCR used a sample-barcoded 5' primer and a J-beta primer mix. A unique molecular identifier was introduced onto each TCR beta cDNA molecule by a template-switch 5' adaptor carrying 12 random nucleotides. Each sample yielded at least 3 million CDR3-containing paired-end reads. All of the RNA was converted into first-strand cDNA using the Mint cDNA synthesis kit, with a TRBC-specific oligonucleotide serving as the primer. All cDNA was treated with uracil-DNA glycosylase and then went through a first 18-cycle PCR with the universal primers M1SS and BC2_uni_R. Per the source publication's procedure: For normalization, 1 million high-quality reads were randomly selected from each sample, with every read carrying a distinct molecular identifier. Instead of being binned into consensus sequences, reads that shared molecular identifiers were thrown out. CDR3 identification, clonotype clustering and error correction used MiTCR with a Q25 quality threshold and the strictest error-elimination algorithm. A nonparametric unseen species model with Euler transformation was used to estimate lower-bound total TCR beta diversity. TCRdb reanalyzed the raw reads on its own, using fastp at Q25 for trimming and MiXCR for clone calling, and kept in-frame beta chains. CDR3 protein duplicates are merged, each entry listing the most common genes and DNA. The V and J calls were determined by TCRdb, not by the authors. The sample table records almost 1 million distinct CDR3 sequences; roughly half of these occur just once. The ten largest clones take up about 21% of the sample.

This entry is derived from a study of blood T cells in healthy people across ages (dated by TCRdb to between 2015 and 2017). Turning to the overall study: In model experiments, roughly one uniquely barcoded TCR beta cDNA molecule per two T cells was captured by template switching. The donors were split into four age groups: young (average about 16 years), middle-aged (about 40), aged (approximately 60) and long-lived (approximately 89). The study measured age-related changes in TCR beta repertoire diversity using deep sequencing normalized with unique cDNA molecular identifiers. Using the same blood draw, the study looked at two additional independent replicas of 1 million unique cDNA reads for two donors, one aged 18 to 29 and the other aged 80 or older. Donors of different ages were randomly distributed across sequencing lanes to avoid experimental bias. What the study reported, not specific to this receptor: As age increased, observed TCR beta diversity per million T cells dropped in a roughly linear way, and a significant reduction was already evident by age around 41. Because the CMV infection status of the donors was unknown, age-related changes in expanded clonotypes may potentially have been confounded. The percentage of naive T cells measured by flow cytometry correlated strongly with observed TCR beta diversity. Estimates of total diversity based on one million sequenced T cells were regarded as lower bounds and as underestimates. Conclusive comparison of naive and antigen-experienced compartments was prevented by the profiling of bulk unsorted PBMCs. Compared with the aged group, the long-lived group had more naive CD4+ T cells, fewer expanded clones and increased TCR diversity, suggesting age selection.

What was sequenced was blood. Recombination connected TRBV20-1 to TRBJ2-7; 8 bases in between match TRBD1. The TCR was taken from a woman aged 55-70 years in good health. This receptor carries the CDR3 CSAAPGGVYEQYF. The DNA reads as follows: TGCAGTGCCGCACCAGGGGGCGTATACGAGCAGTACTTC.